The 5 T cell receptor beta chains listed next were all sequenced from one sample in a study of response to subunit inactivated influenza vaccine. One entry per CDR3 protein, called by TCRdb with MiXCR from the RT-PCR reads. The sample contains roughly 520,000 distinct CDR3 sequences, around 25% of which appear only once. This specimen was CD4+ T cells sorted from PBMCs, taken roughly 5 days after vaccination. The receptors were sampled from a man in his forties or fifties who received an inactivated influenza vaccine.

This clonotype was found a few times. The chain is built from TRBV12-3 or TRBV12-4 and TRBJ1-4; D is ambiguous. This CDR3 comprises 18 residues. V lost 5 bases and J lost 0, with 19 bases in between. The CDR3 nucleotides read TGTGCCAGCAGTCCTCGACATATGGTCTCTCCAACTAATGAAAAACTGTTTTTT. Translated: CASSPRHMVSPTNEKLFF.

In this sample, this clonotype turned up a few times. The chain carries TRBV5-1 and TRBJ2-3; 7 bases agree with TRBD1. Per germline, CDR1 SGHRS and CDR2 YFSETQ. This CDR3 contains 15 residues. The trim removed 3 bases at V and 0 bases at J, leaving 4 bases unmatched. The CDR3 sequence: CASSWGQSSTDTQYF. As DNA, the CDR3 is TGCGCCAGCAGCTGGGGACAGTCTAGCACAGATACGCAGTATTTT.

The chain employs TRBV3-1 and TRBJ1-6; D is unclear. This CDR3 contains 15 residues. The germline V and J ends were trimmed by 1 base and 8 bases, with 12 bases remaining between them. CDR1 is LGHDT, CDR2 YNNKEL, per germline (reference sequence). This CDR3 is CASSQGGPQDSPLHF. CDR3 nucleotides: TGTGCCAGCAGCCAAGGCGGGCCTCAAGATTCACCCCTCCACTTT.

The chain has TRBV12-3 or TRBV12-4 and TRBJ2-2, with 11 positions matching TRBD2. The V and J ends lost 10 bases and 4 bases, in that order; junction bases with no gene match: 8. CDR3 length: 15 amino acids. CDR3: CAMVAGGLSTGELFF. The CDR3 DNA sequence: TGTGCCATGGTAGCGGGAGGGTTGAGCACCGGGGAGCTGTTTTTT.

This clonotype was detected a few times. The chain recombines TRBV12-3 or TRBV12-4 with TRBJ2-5; D is possibly TRBD2 (6 bases). Trimming took 2 bases from V and 5 from J, leaving 15 bases between them. CDR3 size: 15 residues. CDR3: CASSLSLSGAETQYF. The CDR3 DNA sequence: TGTGCCAGCAGTTTATCCCTGTCGGGAGCGGAGACCCAGTACTTC.